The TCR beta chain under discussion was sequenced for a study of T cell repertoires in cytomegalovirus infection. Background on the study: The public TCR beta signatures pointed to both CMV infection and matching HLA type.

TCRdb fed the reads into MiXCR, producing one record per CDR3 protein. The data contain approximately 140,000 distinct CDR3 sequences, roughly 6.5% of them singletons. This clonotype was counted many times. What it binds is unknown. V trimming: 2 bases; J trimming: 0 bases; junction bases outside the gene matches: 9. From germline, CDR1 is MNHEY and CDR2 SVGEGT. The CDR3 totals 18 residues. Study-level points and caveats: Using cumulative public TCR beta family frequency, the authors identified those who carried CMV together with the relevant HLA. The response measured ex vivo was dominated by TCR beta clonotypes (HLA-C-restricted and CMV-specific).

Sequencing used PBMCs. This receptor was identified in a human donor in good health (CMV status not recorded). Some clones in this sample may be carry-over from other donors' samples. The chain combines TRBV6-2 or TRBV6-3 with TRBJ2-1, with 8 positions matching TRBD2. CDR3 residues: CASSYNRLAGGSYNEQFF. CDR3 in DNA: TGTGCCAGCAGTTACAATAGGCTAGCGGGCGGCTCCTACAATGAGCAGTTCTTC.